Following are 29 T cell receptor beta chains from one sample sequenced in a study of beta chain features in type 1 diabetes. All of the isolated RNA was reverse transcribed, so expressed TCRB transcripts were sequenced. The table came from immunoSEQ multiplex PCR; TCRdb's copy has only in-frame clones and leaves some out. The sample gives around 240,000 clones, over 7.5% of which show up once; about 0.037% is in the top ten. The sequencing input was naive CD4+ T cells from blood. These TCRs come from a woman aged 18-35 years in good health.

This clone appeared a few times. The rearrangement links TRBV6-5 to TRBJ2-4; 7 bases are a match to TRBD2. Germline lookup yields CDR1 MNHEY and CDR2 SVGAGI. Losses at the gene ends were 7 bases for V and 0 bases for J; bases not matched to a gene: 6. There are 15 residues in the CDR3. CDR3 residues: CASKASGLAKNIQYF. The CDR3 DNA reads as TGTGCCAGCAAGGCTAGCGGCCTAGCCAAAAACATTCAGTACTTC.

This clone turned up a few times. The chain couples TRBV6-1 to TRBJ2-3; a possible D gene is TRBD2 (6 bases). Germline lookup yields CDR1 MNHNS and CDR2 SASEGT. Deletions cut 3 bases from V and 0 bases from J, with 16 bases between. The CDR3 covers 17 residues. CDR3 in amino acids: CASSDLAGPSSTDTQYF. CDR3 nucleotides: TGTGCCAGCAGTGACCTCGCGGGGCCATCTAGCACAGATACGCAGTATTTT.

The chain uses TRBV5-1 and TRBJ1-2; D might be TRBD1 (6 bases). From germline, CDR1 is SGHRS and CDR2 YFSETQ. The V gene lost 3 bases and the J gene lost 4 bases, with 16 bases spanning the gap. The CDR3 loop spans 15 amino acids. The CDR3 DNA follows: TGCGCCAGCAGCTCTGTCACAGGGTCTCCCTATGGCTACACCTTC. This sequence encodes CASSSVTGSPYGYTF.

The rearrangement uses TRBV27 and TRBJ2-5, with 9 bases aligning to TRBD2. Germline lookup yields CDR1 MNHEY and CDR2 SMNVEV (reference sequence). The CDR3 totals 16 residues. Trimming cost V 2 bases and J 0 bases; bases outside gene matches: 4. CDR3 loop: CASSLVSGGYQETQYF. CDR3 sequence (DNA): TGTGCCAGCAGTTTAGTTAGCGGGGGATACCAAGAGACCCAGTACTTC.

This clone has a count of ten or more. This chain joins TRBV7-2 and TRBJ2-5; 7 nucleotides match TRBD1. With V trimmed by 6 bases and J by 2 bases, 3 bases remained unmatched. Looked up from germline, CDR1 is SGHTA and CDR2 is FQGNSA. The CDR3 extends over 13 amino acids. In nucleotides, the CDR3 is TGTGCCAGCAGTTACAGGGGACAAGAGACCCAGTACTTC. It encodes CASSYRGQETQYF.

In its sample, this clone was seen a few times. The V and J genes are TRBV7-9 and TRBJ1-2; D call uncertain. Germline loops: CDR1 SEHNR, CDR2 FQNEAQ (reference sequence). This CDR3 has 13 residues. V lost 6 bases to trimming and J lost 5 bases, with 13 bases between them. CDR3 DNA: TGTGCCAGCAGACCGGGGAAAGATTATGGCTACACCTTC. Amino acid sequence: CASRPGKDYGYTF.

This clone occurred a few times. The chain couples TRBV27 to TRBJ2-5; 8 bases map to TRBD1. The CDR3 loop spans 15 amino acids. From germline, CDR1 is MNHEY and CDR2 SMNVEV (reference sequence). The ends lost 5 bases at V and 6 bases at J; junction bases unmatched: 11. CDR3: CASSLGQGRRKTQYF. CDR3 nucleotide sequence: TGTGCCAGCAGTCTTGGACAGGGTCGGCGGAAGACCCAGTACTTC.

The genes are TRBV19 and TRBJ1-5; possibly TRBD1 for D (6 bases). The CDR3 consists of 13 residues. The germline CDR1 and CDR2 sequences are LNHDA and SQIVND (reference sequence). V gave up 6 bases and J gave up 7 bases, with 13 bases separating them. Written as DNA, the CDR3 is TGTGCCAGTAGCGCCAGGGGTCCACAGCCCCAGCATTTT. Translation gives CASSARGPQPQHF.

The chain uses TRBV30 and TRBJ1-1, with a tentative D call TRBD1 (5 bases). V lost 4 bases to trimming and J lost 1 base, with 13 bases between them. The CDR3 is made up of 14 amino acids. Germline V gene lookup returns CDR1 GTSNPN and CDR2 SVGIG (reference sequence). The CDR3 DNA follows: TGTGCCTGGACGGTGGGGCAGGGGAACACTGAAGCTTTCTTT. It specifies CAWTVGQGNTEAFF.

This chain uses TRBV2 with TRBJ1-1; D call uncertain. CDR3 length: 14 amino acids. CDR1 is SNHLY and CDR2 is FYNNEI in the germline V gene. Deletions cut 3 bases from V and 6 bases from J, with 14 bases between. The CDR3 nucleotides read TGTGCCAGCAGTGAGGGCACGAGGGCCCCTGAAGCTTTCTTT. Encoded protein: CASSEGTRAPEAFF.

This clone turned up a few times. The chain recombines TRBV11-2 with TRBJ2-6, with 8 positions matching TRBD1. V gave up 1 base and J gave up 0 bases; unmatched junction bases: 8. Germline-derived CDR1 and CDR2 are SGHAT and FQNNGV. This CDR3 contains 19 residues. The DNA of the CDR3 is TGTGCCAGCAGCTTAGGATCGTGGGGACAGGACTCTGGGGCCAACGTCCTGACTTTC. This sequence encodes CASSLGSWGQDSGANVLTF.

This chain connects TRBV28 to TRBJ2-7; D remains ambiguous. The CDR3 contains 13 residues. Germline-derived CDR1 and CDR2 are MDHEN and SYDVKM. The V end lost 5 bases, the J end lost 0 bases, and 8 bases lay between the germline ends. CDR3 in amino acids: CASSPIPSYEQYF. The CDR3 DNA reads TGTGCCAGCAGTCCTATCCCCTCCTACGAGCAGTACTTC.

This clone occurred a few times. This chain connects TRBV6-4 to TRBJ2-2; maybe TRBD2 (5 bases). Germline V gene lookup returns CDR1 MRHNA and CDR2 SNTAGT. The CDR3 is made up of 14 amino acids. The V and J ends lost 9 bases and 5 bases respectively, with 16 bases between them. The CDR3: CASRQLSGTGELFF. The CDR3 coding sequence is TGTGCCAGTAGGCAGCTGTCGGGGACCGGGGAGCTGTTTTTT.

For the CDR3, the DNA is TGTGCCTGGTCCGGCGGGACTCCTGATACGCAGTATTTT. Encoded protein: CAWSGGTPDTQYF. This sequence joins TRBV30 and TRBJ2-3, with D possibly being TRBD2 (6 bases). Trimming pared 5 bases from V and 6 bases from J, leaving 15 bases between. This CDR3 contains 13 residues. CDR1 and CDR2 from the germline V gene are GTSNPN and SVGIG (reference sequence).

V gene TRBV6-1 combines with J gene TRBJ2-7; TRBD1 matches at 8 bases. This CDR3 spans 15 amino acids. CDR1 is MNHNS, CDR2 SASEGT, per germline. The V segment lost 3 bases and the J segment 1 base; nucleotides outside the gene matches: 5. CDR3 DNA sequence: TGTGCCAGCAGTGAGCGACAGGGGCAGTCCTACGAGCAGTACTTC. This gives the protein CASSERQGQSYEQYF.

V and J are TRBV30 and TRBJ1-1; D call uncertain. Germline assignment: CDR1 GTSNPN and CDR2 SVGIG (reference sequence). This CDR3 is built from 14 residues. V lost 0 bases and J 5 bases, leaving 13 bases between the germline ends. The CDR3 sequence: CAWSVSLVATEAFF. The CDR3 nucleotides are TGTGCCTGGAGTGTATCTTTGGTCGCGACTGAAGCTTTCTTT.

The genes are TRBV18 and TRBJ2-5; D might be TRBD1 (6 bases). CDR3 length equals 16 residues. Trimming took off 5 bases at V and 2 bases at J, with 18 bases between the two ends. Germline V gives CDR1 KGHSH, CDR2 LQKENI. Here the CDR3 reads CASSYKPTGGQETQYF. CDR3 sequence (DNA): TGTGCCAGCTCATATAAACCGACAGGTGGACAAGAGACCCAGTACTTC.

The V gene is TRBV6-1, the J gene TRBJ1-3; the D is unclear. Germline V lookup: CDR1 MNHNS, CDR2 SASEGT. The V end lost 3 bases, the J end lost 3 bases, and 6 bases lay between the germline ends. CDR3 length: 13 residues. CDR3 sequence (DNA): TGTGCCAGCAGTGACAGTTATGGAAACACCATATATTTT. This gives the protein CASSDSYGNTIYF.

The chain employs TRBV15 and TRBJ2-3; 7 bases map to TRBD1. J was trimmed by 5 bases and V by 3 bases; bases with no gene match: 8. Germline CDR1 reads LNHNV; CDR2 reads YYDKDF (reference sequence). This CDR3 contains 15 residues. This chain's CDR3 is CATSSPGTDGDTQYF. CDR3 nucleotide sequence: TGTGCCACCAGCAGTCCCGGGACAGACGGAGATACGCAGTATTTT.

This rearrangement joins TRBV7-2 to TRBJ2-5; 7 bases align to TRBD2. In germline, CDR1 is SGHTA, CDR2 FQGNSA. The trim removed 0 bases at V and 4 bases at J, leaving 2 bases unmatched. The CDR3 loop spans 14 amino acids. The CDR3 nucleotides are TGTGCCAGCAGCTTAGCGGGGACTATAGAGACCCAGTACTTC. Its protein is CASSLAGTIETQYF.

The sample holds a few counts of this clone. The chain combines TRBV6-6 with TRBJ2-3; TRBD1 matches at 8 bases. Germline assignment: CDR1 MNHNY and CDR2 SVGAGI (reference sequence). The CDR3 is made up of 15 amino acids. The trim removed 10 bases at V and 2 bases at J, leaving 11 bases unmatched. The CDR3 DNA sequence: TGTGCCACCGAGGGACAGGCGGAATACACAGATACGCAGTATTTT. This translates into CATEGQAEYTDTQYF.

In its sample, this clone was seen a few times. The chain couples TRBV7-6 to TRBJ1-5; no clear D. The CDR3 has 13 amino acids. The germline V gene encodes CDR1 SGHVS and CDR2 FNYEAQ. V was cut by 5 bases and J by 4 bases, with 9 bases left in between. CDR3 protein: CASSPGINQPQHF. In DNA form, the CDR3 reads TGTGCCAGCAGCCCCGGGATAAATCAGCCCCAGCATTTT.

A few counts support this clone. The chain couples TRBV6-6 to TRBJ1-2; TRBD1 matches 8 bases. V was clipped by 9 bases and J by 4 bases; unmatched bases: 10. The V gene's germline CDR1 is MNHNY and CDR2 SVGAGI (reference sequence). This CDR3 spans 14 amino acids. The CDR3 nucleotides are TGTGCCAGTAGCCAGGGACAGGACATCTATGGCTACACCTTC. It yields the protein CASSQGQDIYGYTF.

A few counts support this clone. The V call is TRBV19, the J call TRBJ1-6; 10 nucleotides match TRBD1. Germline assignment: CDR1 LNHDA and CDR2 SQIVND (reference sequence). The CDR3 sequence is 16 residues long. V trimming: 4 bases; J trimming: 10 bases; junction bases outside the gene matches: 10. CDR3 coding DNA: TGTGCCAGTAGTAAGCGGGGCGGGACAGGGGACTCACCCCTCCACTTT. It is translated as CASSKRGGTGDSPLHF.

The chain joins TRBV5-1 to TRBJ2-7; TRBD1 is a possible D gene (5 bases). Between the trimmed V and J ends, which lost 5 bases and 0 bases, there was a span of 15 bases. CDR3 length: 15 residues. Germline V gene sequence: CDR1 SGHRS, CDR2 YFSETQ. This chain's CDR3 is CASSLATGTSYEQYF. The CDR3 DNA follows: TGCGCCAGCAGTCTGGCCACAGGTACCTCCTACGAGCAGTACTTC.

The genes are TRBV9 and TRBJ2-1; D is possibly TRBD2 (7 bases). Looked up from germline, CDR1 is SGDLS and CDR2 is YYNGEE. Trimming stripped 7 bases from V and 7 bases from J, with 21 bases between. The CDR3 spans 15 residues. The CDR3 here is CASGTSGGPRNEQFF. The DNA of the CDR3 is TGTGCCAGCGGCACATCCGGGGGGCCTAGGAATGAGCAGTTCTTC.

V is TRBV5-6 and J is TRBJ2-7; 7 nucleotides align to TRBD2. This CDR3 comprises 11 residues. V gave up 6 bases and J gave up 6 bases; unmatched junction bases: 3. Germline CDR1 SGHDT, CDR2 YYEEEE. CDR3 sequence (DNA): TGTGCCAGCAACAGACTAGCCGAGCAGTACTTC. Protein product: CASNRLAEQYF. Filled out from reference TRBV5-6 and TRBJ2-7, the complete variable domain reads DAGVTQSPTHLIKTRGQQVTLRCSPKSGHDTVSWYQQALGQGPQFIFQYYEEEERQRGNFPDRFSGHQFPNYSSELNVNALLLGDSALYLCASNRLAEQYFGPGTRLTVT.

This clone was observed a handful of times. This sequence joins TRBV7-9 and TRBJ2-2; D may be TRBD1 (6 bases). This CDR3 contains 13 residues. The germline V gene encodes CDR1 SEHNR and CDR2 FQNEAQ (reference sequence). Trimming took 6 bases from V and 2 from J, leaving 7 bases between them. The CDR3 loop reads CASRGGNTGELFF. CDR3 DNA: TGTGCCAGCAGAGGGGGAAACACCGGGGAGCTGTTTTTT.

This clone appeared once. This rearrangement joins TRBV5-1 to TRBJ2-3, with TRBD2 identical over 8 bases. Looked up from germline, CDR1 is SGHRS and CDR2 is YFSETQ. Trimming cost V 1 base and J 0 bases; bases outside gene matches: 10. The CDR3 loop spans 18 amino acids. The CDR3 is CASSLLSGATSSTDTQYF. The DNA of the CDR3 is TGCGCCAGCAGCTTGCTTAGCGGGGCAACTTCTAGCACAGATACGCAGTATTTT.